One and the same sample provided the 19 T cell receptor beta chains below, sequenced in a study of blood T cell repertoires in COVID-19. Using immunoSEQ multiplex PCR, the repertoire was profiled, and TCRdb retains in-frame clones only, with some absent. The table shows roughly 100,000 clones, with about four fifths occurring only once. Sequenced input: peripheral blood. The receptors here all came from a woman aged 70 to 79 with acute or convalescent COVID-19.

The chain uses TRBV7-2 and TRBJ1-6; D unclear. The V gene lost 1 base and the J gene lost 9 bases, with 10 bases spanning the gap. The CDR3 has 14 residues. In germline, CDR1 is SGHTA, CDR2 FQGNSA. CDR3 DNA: TGTGCCAGCAGCTTAGAACCTAGAAGTTCACCCCTCCACTTT. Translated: CASSLEPRSSPLHF.

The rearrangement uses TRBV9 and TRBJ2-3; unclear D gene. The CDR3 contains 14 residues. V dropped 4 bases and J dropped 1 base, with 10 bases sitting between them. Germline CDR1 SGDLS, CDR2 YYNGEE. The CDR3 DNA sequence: TGTGCCAGCAGCCCCCCCCCTGGCACAGATACGCAGTATTTT. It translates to CASSPPPGTDTQYF.

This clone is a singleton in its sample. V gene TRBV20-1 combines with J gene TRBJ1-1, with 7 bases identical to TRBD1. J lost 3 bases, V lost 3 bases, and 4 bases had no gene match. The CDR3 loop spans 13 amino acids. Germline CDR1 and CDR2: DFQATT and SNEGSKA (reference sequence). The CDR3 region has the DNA TGCAGTGCTAGTTTCAGGGGGGACACTGAAGCTTTCTTT. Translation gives CSASFRGDTEAFF.

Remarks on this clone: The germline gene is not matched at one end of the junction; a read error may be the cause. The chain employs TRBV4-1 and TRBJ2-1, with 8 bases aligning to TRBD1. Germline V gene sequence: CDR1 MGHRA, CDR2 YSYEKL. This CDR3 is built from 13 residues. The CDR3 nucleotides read TGCGCCAGCAGCCACTCGACAGGGGCTGAGGAGTTCTTC. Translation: CASSHSTGAEEFF.

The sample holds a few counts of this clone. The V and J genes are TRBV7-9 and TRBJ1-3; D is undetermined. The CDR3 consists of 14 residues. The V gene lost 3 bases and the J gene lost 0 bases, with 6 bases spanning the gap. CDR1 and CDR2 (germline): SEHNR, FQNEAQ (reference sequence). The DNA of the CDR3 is TGTGCCAGCAGCTTTCCCCTCTCTGGAAACACCATATATTTT. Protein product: CASSFPLSGNTIYF.

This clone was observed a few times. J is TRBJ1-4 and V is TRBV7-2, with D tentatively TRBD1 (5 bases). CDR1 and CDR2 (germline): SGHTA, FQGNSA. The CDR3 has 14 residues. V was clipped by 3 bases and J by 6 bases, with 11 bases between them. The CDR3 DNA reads TGTGCCAGCAGCTTCCAGGGAGGAGATGAAAAACTGTTTTTT. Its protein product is CASSFQGGDEKLFF.

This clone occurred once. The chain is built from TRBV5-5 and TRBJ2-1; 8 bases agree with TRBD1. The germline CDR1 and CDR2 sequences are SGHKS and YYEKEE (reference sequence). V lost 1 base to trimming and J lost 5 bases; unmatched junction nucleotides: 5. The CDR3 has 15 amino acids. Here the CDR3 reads CASSLIGQGNNEQFF. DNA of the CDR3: TGTGCCAGCAGCTTGATAGGACAGGGAAACAATGAGCAGTTCTTC.

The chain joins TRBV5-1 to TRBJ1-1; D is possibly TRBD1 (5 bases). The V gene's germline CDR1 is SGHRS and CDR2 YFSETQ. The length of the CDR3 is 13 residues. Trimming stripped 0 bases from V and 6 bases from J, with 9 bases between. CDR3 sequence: CASSLEGVAEAFF. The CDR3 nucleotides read TGCGCCAGCAGCTTGGAAGGGGTTGCTGAAGCTTTCTTT.

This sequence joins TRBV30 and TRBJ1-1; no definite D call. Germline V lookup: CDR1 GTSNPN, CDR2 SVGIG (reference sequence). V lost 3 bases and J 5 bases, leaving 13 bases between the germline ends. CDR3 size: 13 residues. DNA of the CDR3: TGTGCCTGGAGCGCACAGAAGTTGACTGAAGCTTTCTTT. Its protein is CAWSAQKLTEAFF.

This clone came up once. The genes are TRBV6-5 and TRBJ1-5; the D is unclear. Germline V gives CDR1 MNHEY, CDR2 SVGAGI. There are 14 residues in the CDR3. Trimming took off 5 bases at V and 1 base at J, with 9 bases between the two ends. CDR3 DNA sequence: TGTGCCAGCAGTCCCGCGGGGAGCAATCAGCCCCAGCATTTT. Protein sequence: CASSPAGSNQPQHF.

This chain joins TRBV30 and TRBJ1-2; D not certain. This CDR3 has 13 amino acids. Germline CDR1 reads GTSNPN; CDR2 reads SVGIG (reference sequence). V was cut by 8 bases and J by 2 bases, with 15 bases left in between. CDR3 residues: CARTRGGNYGYTF. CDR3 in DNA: TGTGCCCGAACCCGGGGTGGGAACTATGGCTACACCTTC.

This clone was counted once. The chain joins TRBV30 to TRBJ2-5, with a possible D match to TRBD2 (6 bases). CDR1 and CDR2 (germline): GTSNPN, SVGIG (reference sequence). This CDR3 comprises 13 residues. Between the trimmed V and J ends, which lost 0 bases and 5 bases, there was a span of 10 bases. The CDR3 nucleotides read TGTGCCTGGAGTGTACAAGGGAGGGAGACCCAGTACTTC. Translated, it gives CAWSVQGRETQYF.

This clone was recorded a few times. The chain's CDR3 is CASSPGQEPLNTEAFF. The CDR3 coding sequence is TGTGCCAGCAGTCCGGGACAGGAGCCCTTGAACACTGAAGCTTTCTTT. The chain links TRBV7-9 to TRBJ1-1; 8 nucleotides line up with TRBD1. Trimming took 6 bases from V and 0 from J; bases not matched to a gene: 9. The CDR3 spans 16 residues. Looked up from germline, CDR1 is SEHNR and CDR2 is FQNEAQ (reference sequence).

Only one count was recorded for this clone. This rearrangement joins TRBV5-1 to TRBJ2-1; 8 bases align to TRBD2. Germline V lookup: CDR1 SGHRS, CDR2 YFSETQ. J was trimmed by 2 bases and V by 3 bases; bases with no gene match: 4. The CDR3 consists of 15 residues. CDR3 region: CASSWLAGAYNEQFF. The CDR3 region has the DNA TGCGCCAGCAGCTGGCTAGCGGGCGCCTACAATGAGCAGTTCTTC.

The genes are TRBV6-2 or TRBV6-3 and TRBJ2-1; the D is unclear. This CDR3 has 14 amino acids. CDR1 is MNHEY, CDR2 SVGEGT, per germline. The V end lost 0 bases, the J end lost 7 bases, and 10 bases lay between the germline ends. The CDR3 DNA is TGTGCCAGCAGTTACTCGAAACCTAATAATGAGCAGTTCTTC. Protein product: CASSYSKPNNEQFF.

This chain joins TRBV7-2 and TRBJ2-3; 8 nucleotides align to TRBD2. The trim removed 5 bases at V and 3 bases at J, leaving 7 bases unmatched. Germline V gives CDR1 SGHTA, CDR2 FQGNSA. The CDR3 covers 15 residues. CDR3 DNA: TGTGCCAGCAGCCCGGGACTAGTAGTTACAGATACGCAGTATTTT. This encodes CASSPGLVVTDTQYF.

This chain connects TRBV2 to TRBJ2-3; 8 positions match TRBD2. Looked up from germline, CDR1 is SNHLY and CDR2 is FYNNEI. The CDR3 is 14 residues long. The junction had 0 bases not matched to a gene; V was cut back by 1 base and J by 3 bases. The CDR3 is CASSEGLATDTQYF. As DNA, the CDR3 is TGTGCCAGCAGTGAAGGACTAGCGACAGATACGCAGTATTTT.

The CDR3 region is CSASYRTSGAYQETQYF. CDR3 sequence (DNA): TGCAGTGCTAGTTACCGGACTAGCGGGGCGTACCAAGAGACCCAGTACTTC. This chain links TRBV20-1 with TRBJ2-5; 12 bases are a match to TRBD2. In germline, CDR1 is DFQATT, CDR2 SNEGSKA (reference sequence). J was trimmed by 0 bases and V by 3 bases; bases with no gene match: 8. The CDR3 covers 17 residues.

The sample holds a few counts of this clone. CDR3 in amino acids: CASSRIPGAGTQYF. CDR3 DNA: TGTGCCAGCAGCCGAATCCCGGGAGCTGGGACGCAGTATTTT. The rearrangement joins TRBV3-1 (or the pseudogene TRBV3-2) to TRBJ2-3, with D maybe TRBD2 (6 bases). The V end was cut by 4 bases, the J end by 9 bases, with 17 bases between. The CDR3 is made up of 14 amino acids. Looked up from germline, CDR1 is LGHDT and CDR2 is YNNKEL (reference sequence).